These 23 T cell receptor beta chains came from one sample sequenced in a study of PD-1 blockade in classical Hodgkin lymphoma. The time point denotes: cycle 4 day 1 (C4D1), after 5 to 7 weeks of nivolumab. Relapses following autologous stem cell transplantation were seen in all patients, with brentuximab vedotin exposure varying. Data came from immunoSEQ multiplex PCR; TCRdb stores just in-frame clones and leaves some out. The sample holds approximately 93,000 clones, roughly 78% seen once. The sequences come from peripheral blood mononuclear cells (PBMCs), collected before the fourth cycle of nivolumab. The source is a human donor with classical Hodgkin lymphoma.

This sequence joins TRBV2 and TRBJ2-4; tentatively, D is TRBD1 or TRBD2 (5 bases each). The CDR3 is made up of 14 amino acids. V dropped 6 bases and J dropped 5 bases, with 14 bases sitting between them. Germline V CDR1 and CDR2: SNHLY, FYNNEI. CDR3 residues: CASRAGRGENIQYF. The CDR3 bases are TGTGCCAGCAGAGCAGGGCGAGGGGAAAACATTCAGTACTTC.

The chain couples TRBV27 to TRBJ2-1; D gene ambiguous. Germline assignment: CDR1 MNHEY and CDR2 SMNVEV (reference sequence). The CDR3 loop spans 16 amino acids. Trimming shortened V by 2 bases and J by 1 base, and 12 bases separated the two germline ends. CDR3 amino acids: CASSLLRFVSYNEQFF. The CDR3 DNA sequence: TGTGCCAGCAGTTTACTCCGCTTTGTTTCCTACAATGAGCAGTTCTTC.

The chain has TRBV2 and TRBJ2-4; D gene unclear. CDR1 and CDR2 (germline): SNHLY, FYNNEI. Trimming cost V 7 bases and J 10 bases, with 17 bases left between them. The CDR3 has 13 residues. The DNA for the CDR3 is TGTGCCAGCACCCCTGAAGGGCAGCGTATTCAGTACTTC. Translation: CASTPEGQRIQYF.

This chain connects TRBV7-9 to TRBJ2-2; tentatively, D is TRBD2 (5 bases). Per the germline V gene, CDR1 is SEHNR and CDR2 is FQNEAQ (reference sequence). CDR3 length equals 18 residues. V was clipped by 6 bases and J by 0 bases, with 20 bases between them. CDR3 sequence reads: CASSPLPREIANTGELFF. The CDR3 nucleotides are TGTGCCAGCAGTCCCCTGCCCCGGGAAATCGCGAACACCGGGGAGCTGTTTTTT.

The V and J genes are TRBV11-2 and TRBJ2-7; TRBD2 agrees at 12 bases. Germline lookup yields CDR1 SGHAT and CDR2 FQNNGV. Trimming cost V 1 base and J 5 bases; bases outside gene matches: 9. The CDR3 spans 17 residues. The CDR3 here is CASSLVASGRVSDEQYF. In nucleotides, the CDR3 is TGTGCCAGCAGCTTAGTGGCTAGCGGGAGGGTTTCGGACGAGCAGTACTTC.

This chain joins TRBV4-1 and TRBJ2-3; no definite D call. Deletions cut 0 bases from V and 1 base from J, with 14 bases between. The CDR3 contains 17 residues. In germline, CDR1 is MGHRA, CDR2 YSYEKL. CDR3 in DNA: TGCGCCAGCAGCCAAGACACGCCTGCTGGTGGCACAGATACGCAGTATTTT. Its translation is CASSQDTPAGGTDTQYF.

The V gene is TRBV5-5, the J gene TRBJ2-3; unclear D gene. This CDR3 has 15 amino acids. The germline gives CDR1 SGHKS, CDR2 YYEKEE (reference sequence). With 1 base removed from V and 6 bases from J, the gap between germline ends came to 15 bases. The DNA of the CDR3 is TGTGCCAGCAGCTTGAGTCTCACCGGATGGGATACGCAGTATTTT. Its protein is CASSLSLTGWDTQYF. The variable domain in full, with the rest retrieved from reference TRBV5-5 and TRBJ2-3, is DAGVTQSPTHLIKTRGQQVTLRCSPISGHKSVSWYQQVLGQGPQFIFQYYEKEERGRGNFPDRFSARQFPNYSSELNVNALLLGDSALYLCASSLSLTGWDTQYFGPGTRLTVL.

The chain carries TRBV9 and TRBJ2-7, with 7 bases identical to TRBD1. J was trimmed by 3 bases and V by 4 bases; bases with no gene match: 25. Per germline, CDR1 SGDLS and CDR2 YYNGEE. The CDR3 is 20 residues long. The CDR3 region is CASSPSRGGDWTGENYEQYF. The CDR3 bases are TGTGCCAGCAGCCCCAGTAGGGGCGGTGACTGGACAGGAGAAAACTACGAGCAGTACTTC.

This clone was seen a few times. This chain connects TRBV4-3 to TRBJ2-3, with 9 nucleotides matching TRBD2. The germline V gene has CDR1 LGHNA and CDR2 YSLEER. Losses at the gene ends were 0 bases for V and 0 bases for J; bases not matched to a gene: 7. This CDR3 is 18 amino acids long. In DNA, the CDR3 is TGCGCCAGCAGCCAAGATTTCCTAGCGGGGATGAGCACAGATACGCAGTATTTT. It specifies CASSQDFLAGMSTDTQYF.

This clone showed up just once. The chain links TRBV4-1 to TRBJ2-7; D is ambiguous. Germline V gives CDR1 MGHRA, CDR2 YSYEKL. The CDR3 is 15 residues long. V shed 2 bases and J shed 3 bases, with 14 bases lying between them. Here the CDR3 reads CASSQSTESLYEQYF. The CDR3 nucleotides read TGCGCCAGCAGCCAATCGACCGAAAGTCTCTACGAGCAGTACTTC.

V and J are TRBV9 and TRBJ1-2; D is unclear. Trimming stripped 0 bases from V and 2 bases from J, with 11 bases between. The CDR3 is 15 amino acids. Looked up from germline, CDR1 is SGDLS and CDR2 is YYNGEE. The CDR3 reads CASSVGTLGNYGYTF. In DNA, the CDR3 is TGTGCCAGCAGCGTAGGGACGTTGGGGAACTATGGCTACACCTTC.

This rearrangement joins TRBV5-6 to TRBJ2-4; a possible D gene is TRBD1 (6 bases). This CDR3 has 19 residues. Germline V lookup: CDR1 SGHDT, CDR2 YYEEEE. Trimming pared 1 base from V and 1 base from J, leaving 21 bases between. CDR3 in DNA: TGTGCCAGCAGCTTGAGGGGGATTCAGGGGTGGGCGGCCAAAAACATTCAGTACTTC. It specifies CASSLRGIQGWAAKNIQYF.

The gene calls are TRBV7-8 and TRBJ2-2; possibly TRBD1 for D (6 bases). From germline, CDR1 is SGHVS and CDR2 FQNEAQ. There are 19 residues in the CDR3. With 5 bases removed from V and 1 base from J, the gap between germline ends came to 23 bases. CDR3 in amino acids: CASSPGLSTGPKNTGELFF. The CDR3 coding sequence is TGTGCCAGCAGCCCAGGCCTCTCGACAGGTCCGAAGAACACCGGGGAGCTGTTTTTT.

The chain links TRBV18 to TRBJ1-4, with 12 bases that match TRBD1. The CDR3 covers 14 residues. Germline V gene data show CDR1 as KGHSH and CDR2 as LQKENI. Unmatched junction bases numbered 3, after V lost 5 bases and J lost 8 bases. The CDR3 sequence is CASSGTGGREKLFF. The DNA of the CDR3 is TGTGCCAGCTCAGGGACAGGGGGCCGAGAAAAACTGTTTTTT.

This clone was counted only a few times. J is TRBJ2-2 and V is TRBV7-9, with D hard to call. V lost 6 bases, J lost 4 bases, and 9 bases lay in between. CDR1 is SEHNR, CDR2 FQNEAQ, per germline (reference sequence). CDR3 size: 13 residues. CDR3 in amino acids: CASRKGSTGELFF. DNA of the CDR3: TGTGCCAGCAGGAAAGGCTCCACCGGGGAGCTGTTTTTT.

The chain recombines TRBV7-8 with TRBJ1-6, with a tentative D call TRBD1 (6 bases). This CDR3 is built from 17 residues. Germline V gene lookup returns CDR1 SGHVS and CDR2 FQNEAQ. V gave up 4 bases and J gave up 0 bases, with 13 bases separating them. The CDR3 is CASSSRGGGSYNSPLHF. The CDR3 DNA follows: TGTGCCAGCAGCTCCCGGGGGGGCGGCTCCTATAATTCACCCCTCCACTTT.

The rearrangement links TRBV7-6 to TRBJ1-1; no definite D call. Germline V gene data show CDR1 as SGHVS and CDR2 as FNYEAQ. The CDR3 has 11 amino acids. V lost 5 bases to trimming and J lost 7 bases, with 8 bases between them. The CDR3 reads CASSQGFEAFF. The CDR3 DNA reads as TGTGCCAGCAGCCAAGGGTTTGAAGCTTTCTTT.

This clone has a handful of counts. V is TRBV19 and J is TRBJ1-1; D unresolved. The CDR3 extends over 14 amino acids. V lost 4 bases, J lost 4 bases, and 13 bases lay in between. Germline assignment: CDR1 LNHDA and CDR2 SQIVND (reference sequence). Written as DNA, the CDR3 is TGTGCCAGTAGTAGCACCCAGGTGGGCACTGAAGCTTTCTTT. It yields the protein CASSSTQVGTEAFF.

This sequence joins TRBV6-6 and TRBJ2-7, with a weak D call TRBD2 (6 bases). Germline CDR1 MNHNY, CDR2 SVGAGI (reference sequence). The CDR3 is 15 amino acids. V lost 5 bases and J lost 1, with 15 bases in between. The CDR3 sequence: CASSAGRIISYEQYF. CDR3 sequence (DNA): TGTGCCAGCAGTGCGGGACGGATAATTTCCTACGAGCAGTACTTC.

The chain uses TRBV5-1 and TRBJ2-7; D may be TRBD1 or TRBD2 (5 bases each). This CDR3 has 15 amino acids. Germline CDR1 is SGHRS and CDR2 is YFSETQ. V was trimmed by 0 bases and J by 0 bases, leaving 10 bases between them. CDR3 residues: CASSLAGTVSYEQYF. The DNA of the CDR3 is TGCGCCAGCAGCTTGGCCGGGACGGTCTCCTACGAGCAGTACTTC.

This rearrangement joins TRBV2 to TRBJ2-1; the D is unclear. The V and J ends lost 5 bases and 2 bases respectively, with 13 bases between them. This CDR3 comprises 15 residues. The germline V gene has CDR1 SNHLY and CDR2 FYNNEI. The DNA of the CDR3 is TGTGCCAGCAGTCCAGACCCCGCCGCCTACAATGAGCAGTTCTTC. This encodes CASSPDPAAYNEQFF.

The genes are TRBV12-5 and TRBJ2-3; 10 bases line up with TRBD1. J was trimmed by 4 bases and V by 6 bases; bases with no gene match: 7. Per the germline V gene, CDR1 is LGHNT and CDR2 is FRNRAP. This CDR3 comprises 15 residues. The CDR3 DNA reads TGTGCTAGTGGCTCGGGACAGGGGATTGCAGATACGCAGTATTTT. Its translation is CASGSGQGIADTQYF.

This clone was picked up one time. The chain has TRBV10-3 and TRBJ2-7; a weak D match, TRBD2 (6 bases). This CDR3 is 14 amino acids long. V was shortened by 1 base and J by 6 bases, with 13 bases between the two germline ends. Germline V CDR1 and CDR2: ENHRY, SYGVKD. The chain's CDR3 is CAISEYVGGSEQYF. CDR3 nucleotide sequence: TGTGCCATCAGTGAGTACGTTGGAGGGTCCGAGCAGTACTTC.